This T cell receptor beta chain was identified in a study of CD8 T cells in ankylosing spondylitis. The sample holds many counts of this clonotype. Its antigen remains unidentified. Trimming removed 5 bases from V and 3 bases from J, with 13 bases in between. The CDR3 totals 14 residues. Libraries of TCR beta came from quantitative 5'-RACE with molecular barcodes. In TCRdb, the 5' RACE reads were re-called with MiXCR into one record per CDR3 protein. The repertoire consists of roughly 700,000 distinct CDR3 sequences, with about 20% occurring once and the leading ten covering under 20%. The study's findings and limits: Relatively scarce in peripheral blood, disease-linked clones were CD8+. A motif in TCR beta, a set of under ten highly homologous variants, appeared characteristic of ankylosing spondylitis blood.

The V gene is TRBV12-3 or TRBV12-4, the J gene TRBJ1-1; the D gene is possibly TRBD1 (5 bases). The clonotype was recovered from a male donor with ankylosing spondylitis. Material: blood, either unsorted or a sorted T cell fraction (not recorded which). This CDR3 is CASSRQGQHTEAFF. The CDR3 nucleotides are TGTGCCAGCAGTCGTCAGGGTCAGCACACTGAAGCTTTCTTT.